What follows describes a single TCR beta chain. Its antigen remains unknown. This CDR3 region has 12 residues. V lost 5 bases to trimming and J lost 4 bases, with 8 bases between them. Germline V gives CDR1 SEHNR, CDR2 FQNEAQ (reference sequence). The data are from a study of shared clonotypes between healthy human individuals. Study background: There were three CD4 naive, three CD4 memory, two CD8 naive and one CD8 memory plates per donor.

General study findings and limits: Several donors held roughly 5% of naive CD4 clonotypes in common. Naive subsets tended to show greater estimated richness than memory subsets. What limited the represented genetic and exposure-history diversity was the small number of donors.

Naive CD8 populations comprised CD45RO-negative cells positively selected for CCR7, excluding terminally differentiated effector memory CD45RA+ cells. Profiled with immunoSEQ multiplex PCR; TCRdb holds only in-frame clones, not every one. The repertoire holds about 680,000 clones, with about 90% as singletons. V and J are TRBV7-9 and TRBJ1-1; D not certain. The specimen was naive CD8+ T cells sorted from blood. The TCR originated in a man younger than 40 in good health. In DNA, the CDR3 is TGTGCCAGCAGCCCGGTGGGCACTGAAGCTTTCTTT. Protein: CASSPVGTEAFF.